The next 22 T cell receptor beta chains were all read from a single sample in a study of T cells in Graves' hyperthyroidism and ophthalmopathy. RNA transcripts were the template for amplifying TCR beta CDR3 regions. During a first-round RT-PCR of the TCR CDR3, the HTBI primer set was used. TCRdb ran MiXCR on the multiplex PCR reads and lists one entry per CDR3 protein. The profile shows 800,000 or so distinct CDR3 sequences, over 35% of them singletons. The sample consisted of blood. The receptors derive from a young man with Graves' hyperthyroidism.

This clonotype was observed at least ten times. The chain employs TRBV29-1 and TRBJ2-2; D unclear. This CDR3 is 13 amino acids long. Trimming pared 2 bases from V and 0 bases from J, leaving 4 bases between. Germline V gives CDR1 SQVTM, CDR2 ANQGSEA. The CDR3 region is CSVEIANTGELFF. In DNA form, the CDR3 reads TGCAGCGTTGAAATCGCGAACACCGGGGAGCTGTTTTTT.

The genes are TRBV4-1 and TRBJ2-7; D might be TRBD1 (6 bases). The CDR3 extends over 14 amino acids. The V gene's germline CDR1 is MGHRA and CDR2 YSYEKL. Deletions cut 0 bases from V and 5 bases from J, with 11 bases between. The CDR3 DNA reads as TGCGCCAGCAGCCAAGACGCAGGGGCCAACGAGCAGTACTTC. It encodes CASSQDAGANEQYF.

The chain's CDR3 is CASSFTGTAGANVLTF. In nucleotides, the CDR3 is TGTGCCAGCAGCTTTACCGGGACAGCTGGGGCCAACGTCCTGACTTTC. The J gene is TRBJ2-6, the V gene TRBV7-9; 7 nucleotides line up with TRBD1. J lost 2 bases, V lost 3 bases, and 4 bases had no gene match. CDR1 is SEHNR and CDR2 is FQNEAQ in the germline V gene (reference sequence). The CDR3 runs to 16 residues.

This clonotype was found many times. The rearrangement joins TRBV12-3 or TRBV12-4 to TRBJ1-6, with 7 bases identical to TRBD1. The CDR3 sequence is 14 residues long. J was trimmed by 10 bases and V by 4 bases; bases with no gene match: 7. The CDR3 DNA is TGTGCCAGCAGTTGGACAGGCATGGAATCACCCCTCCACTTT. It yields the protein CASSWTGMESPLHF.

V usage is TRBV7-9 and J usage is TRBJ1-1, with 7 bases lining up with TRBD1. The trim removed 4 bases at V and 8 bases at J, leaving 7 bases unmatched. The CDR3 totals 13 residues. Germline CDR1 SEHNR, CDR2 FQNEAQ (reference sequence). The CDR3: CASSSHRGAEAFF. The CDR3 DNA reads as TGTGCCAGCAGCTCCCACAGGGGCGCAGAAGCTTTCTTT.

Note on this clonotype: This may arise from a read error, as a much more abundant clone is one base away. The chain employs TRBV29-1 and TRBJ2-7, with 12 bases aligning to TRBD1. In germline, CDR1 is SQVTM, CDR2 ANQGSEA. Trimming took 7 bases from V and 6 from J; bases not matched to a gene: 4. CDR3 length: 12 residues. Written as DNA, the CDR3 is TGCAGCGCTCGGGACAGGGGGCTCGAGCAGTACTTC. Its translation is CSARDRGLEQYF.

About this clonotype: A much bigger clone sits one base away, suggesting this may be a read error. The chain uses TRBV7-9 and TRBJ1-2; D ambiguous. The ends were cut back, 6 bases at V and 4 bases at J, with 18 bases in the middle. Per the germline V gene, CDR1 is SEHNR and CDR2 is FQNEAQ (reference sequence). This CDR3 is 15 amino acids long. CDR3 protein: CASSPRNSRPYGYTF. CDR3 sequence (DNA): TGTGCCAGCAGTCCCCGGAACTCCAGGCCCTATGGCTACACCTTC.

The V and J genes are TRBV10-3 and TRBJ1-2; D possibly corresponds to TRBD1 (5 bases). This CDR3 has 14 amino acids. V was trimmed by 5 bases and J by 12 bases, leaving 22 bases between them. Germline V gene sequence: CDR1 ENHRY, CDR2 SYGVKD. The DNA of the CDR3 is TGTGCCATCAGTCTCCGGGACGCCGGTAGTGACCACACCTTC. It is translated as CAISLRDAGSDHTF.

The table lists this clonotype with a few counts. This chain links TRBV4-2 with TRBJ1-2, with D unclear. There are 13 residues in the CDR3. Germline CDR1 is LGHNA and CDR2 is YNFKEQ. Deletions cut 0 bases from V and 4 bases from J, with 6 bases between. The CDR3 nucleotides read TGTGCCAGCAGCCAAGATGAGGTCTATGGCTACACCTTC. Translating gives CASSQDEVYGYTF.

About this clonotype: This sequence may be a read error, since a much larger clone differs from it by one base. DNA for the CDR3: TGTGCCAGCAGCTTAAGGGGGACATCGGACTCACCCCTCCACTTT. Protein sequence: CASSLRGTSDSPLHF. The chain links TRBV7-2 to TRBJ1-6, with a weak D call TRBD1 (6 bases). Germline V CDR1 and CDR2: SGHTA, FQGNSA. This CDR3 region has 15 residues. V was shortened by 2 bases and J by 10 bases, with 15 bases between the two germline ends.

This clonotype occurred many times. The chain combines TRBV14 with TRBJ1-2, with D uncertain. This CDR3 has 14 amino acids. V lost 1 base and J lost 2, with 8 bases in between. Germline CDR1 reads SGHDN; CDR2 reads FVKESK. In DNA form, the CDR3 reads TGTGCCAGCAGCCAAGCGGCAGTCAACTATGGCTACACCTTC. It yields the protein CASSQAAVNYGYTF.

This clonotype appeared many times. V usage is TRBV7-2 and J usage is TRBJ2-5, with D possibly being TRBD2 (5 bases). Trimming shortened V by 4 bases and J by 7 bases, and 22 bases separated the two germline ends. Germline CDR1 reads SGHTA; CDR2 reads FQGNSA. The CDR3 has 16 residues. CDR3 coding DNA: TGTGCCAGCAGCTCGGCGAGGGCCCTAGGCATGGGGACCCAGTACTTC. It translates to CASSSARALGMGTQYF.

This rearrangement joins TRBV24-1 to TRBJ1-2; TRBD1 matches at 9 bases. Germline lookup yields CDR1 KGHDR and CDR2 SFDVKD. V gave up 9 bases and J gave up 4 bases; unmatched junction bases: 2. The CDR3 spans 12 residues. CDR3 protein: CATGDRAYGYTF. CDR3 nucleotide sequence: TGTGCCACCGGGGACAGGGCCTATGGCTACACCTTC.

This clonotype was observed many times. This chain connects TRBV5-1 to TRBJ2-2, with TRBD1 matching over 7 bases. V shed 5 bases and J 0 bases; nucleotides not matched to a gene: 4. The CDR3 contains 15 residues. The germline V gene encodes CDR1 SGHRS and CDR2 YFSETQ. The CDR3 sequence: CASSAGTANTGELFF. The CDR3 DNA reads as TGCGCCAGCAGTGCCGGGACAGCGAACACCGGGGAGCTGTTTTTT. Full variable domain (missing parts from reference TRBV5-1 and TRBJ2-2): KAGVTQTPRYLIKTRGQQVTLSCSPISGHRSVSWYQQTPGQGLQFLFEYFSETQRNKGNFPGRFSGRQFSNSRSEMNVSTLELGDSALYLCASSAGTANTGELFFGEGSRLTVL.

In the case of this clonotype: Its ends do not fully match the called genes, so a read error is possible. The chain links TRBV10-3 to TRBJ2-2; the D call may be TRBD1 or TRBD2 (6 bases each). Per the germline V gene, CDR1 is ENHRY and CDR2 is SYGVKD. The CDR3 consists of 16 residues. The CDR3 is CASSYEIGGGTGELFF. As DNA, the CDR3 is TGTGCCAGCAGTTACGAGATAGGGGGAGGAACCGGGGAGCTGTTTTTT.

In DNA form, the CDR3 reads TGTGCCAGCTCCGAGAAAGGGGGCGAGGAAAAACTGTTTTTT. Protein: CASSEKGGEEKLFF. The gene calls are TRBV18 and TRBJ1-4; 7 bases map to TRBD1. The CDR3 consists of 14 residues. Looked up from germline, CDR1 is KGHSH and CDR2 is LQKENI. The trim removed 6 bases at V and 8 bases at J, leaving 9 bases unmatched.

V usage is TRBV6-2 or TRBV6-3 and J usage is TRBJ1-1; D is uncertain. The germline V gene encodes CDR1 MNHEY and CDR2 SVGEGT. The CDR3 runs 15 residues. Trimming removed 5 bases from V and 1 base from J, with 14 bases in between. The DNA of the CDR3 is TGTGCCAGCAGTGGACTCCGATATCAGAACACTGAAGCTTTCTTT. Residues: CASSGLRYQNTEAFF.

This CDR3 is CASSLAGTVFYEQYF. CDR3 bases: TGTGCCAGCAGCTTGGCCGGGACAGTCTTCTACGAGCAGTACTTC. V gene TRBV7-2 combines with J gene TRBJ2-7; 7 bases are a match to TRBD1. Germline lookup yields CDR1 SGHTA and CDR2 FQGNSA. The CDR3 loop spans 15 amino acids. With V trimmed by 3 bases and J by 3 bases, 8 bases remained unmatched.

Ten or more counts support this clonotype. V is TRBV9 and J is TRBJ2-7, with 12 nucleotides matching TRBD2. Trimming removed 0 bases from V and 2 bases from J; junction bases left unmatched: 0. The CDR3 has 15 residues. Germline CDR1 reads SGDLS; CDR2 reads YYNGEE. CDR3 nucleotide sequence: TGTGCCAGCAGCGTAGGACTAGCGGGAGCCTACGAGCAGTACTTC. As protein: CASSVGLAGAYEQYF.

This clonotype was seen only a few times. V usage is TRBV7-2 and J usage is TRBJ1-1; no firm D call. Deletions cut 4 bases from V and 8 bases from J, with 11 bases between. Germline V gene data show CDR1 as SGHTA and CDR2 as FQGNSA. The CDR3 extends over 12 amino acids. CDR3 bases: TGTGCCAGCAGCTCCTGGTCGGGGGAAGCTTTCTTT. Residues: CASSSWSGEAFF.

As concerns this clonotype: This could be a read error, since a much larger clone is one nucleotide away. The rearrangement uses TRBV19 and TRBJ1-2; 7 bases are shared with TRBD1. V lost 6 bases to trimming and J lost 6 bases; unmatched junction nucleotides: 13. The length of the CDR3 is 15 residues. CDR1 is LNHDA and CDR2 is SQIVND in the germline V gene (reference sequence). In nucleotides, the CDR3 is TGTGCCAGTAGCTCTCGGAGAGGGGGCGGGGATGGCTACACCTTC. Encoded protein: CASSSRRGGGDGYTF.

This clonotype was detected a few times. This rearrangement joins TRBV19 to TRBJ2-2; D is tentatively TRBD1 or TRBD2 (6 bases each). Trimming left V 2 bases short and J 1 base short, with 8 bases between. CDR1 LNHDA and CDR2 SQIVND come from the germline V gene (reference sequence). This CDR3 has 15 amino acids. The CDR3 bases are TGTGCCAGTAGTATAAAGGGGGGGAACACCGGGGAGCTGTTTTTT. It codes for CASSIKGGNTGELFF.